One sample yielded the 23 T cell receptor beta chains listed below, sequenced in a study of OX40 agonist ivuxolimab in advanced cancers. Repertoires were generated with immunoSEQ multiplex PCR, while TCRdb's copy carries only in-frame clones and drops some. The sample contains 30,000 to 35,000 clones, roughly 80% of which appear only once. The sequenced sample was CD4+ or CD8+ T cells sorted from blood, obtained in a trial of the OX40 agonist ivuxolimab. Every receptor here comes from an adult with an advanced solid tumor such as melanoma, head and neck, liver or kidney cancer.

The CDR3 here is CASSPGGLDEQYF. The DNA for the CDR3 is TGTGCCAGCAGCCCGGGAGGTTTGGACGAGCAGTACTTC. The chain recombines TRBV5-8 with TRBJ2-7; 7 nucleotides align to TRBD2. This CDR3 contains 13 residues. Trimming cost V 4 bases and J 5 bases; bases outside gene matches: 6. The germline V gene has CDR1 SGHTS and CDR2 YDEGEE.

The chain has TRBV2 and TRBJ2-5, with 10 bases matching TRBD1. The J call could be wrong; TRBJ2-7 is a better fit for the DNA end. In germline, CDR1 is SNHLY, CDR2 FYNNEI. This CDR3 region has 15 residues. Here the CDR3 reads CASAENAGTGDEQYF. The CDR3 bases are TGTGCCAGCGCAGAAAACGCCGGGACAGGGGACGAGCAGTACTTC.

The CDR3 reads CASSLADSGLDQPQHF. The CDR3, as DNA: TGTGCCAGCAGCTTAGCGGACTCAGGGTTGGATCAGCCCCAGCATTTT. The chain has TRBV7-9 and TRBJ1-5, with a tentative D call TRBD1 (5 bases). Per the germline V gene, CDR1 is SEHNR and CDR2 is FQNEAQ (reference sequence). The V end lost 0 bases, the J end lost 5 bases, and 14 bases lay between the germline ends. The CDR3 totals 16 residues.

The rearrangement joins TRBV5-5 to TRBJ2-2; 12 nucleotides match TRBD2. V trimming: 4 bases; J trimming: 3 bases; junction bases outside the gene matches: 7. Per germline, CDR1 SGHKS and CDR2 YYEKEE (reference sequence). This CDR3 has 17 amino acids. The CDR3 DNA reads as TGTGCCAGCAGCCCAGGTTGGACTAGCGGGGACACCGGGGAGCTGTTTTTT. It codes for CASSPGWTSGDTGELFF. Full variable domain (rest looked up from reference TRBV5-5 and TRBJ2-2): DAGVTQSPTHLIKTRGQQVTLRCSPISGHKSVSWYQQVLGQGPQFIFQYYEKEERGRGNFPDRFSARQFPNYSSELNVNALLLGDSALYLCASSPGWTSGDTGELFFGEGSRLTVL.

CDR3 DNA: TGTGCCAGCAGCTTGACTCCCACATACGAGCAGTACTTC. It translates to CASSLTPTYEQYF. The chain employs TRBV5-4 and TRBJ2-7; no definite D call. The CDR3 runs 13 residues. Deletions cut 1 base from V and 4 bases from J, with 9 bases between. Germline loops: CDR1 SGHNT, CDR2 YYREEE (reference sequence).

As DNA, the CDR3 is TGCGCCAGCAGCTTGGAGCAGGGCTACGAGCAGTACTTC. Its translation is CASSLEQGYEQYF. The rearrangement links TRBV5-1 to TRBJ2-7, with D perhaps matching TRBD1 (5 bases). Trimming cost V 0 bases and J 3 bases, with 7 bases left between them. Germline assignment: CDR1 SGHRS and CDR2 YFSETQ. The CDR3 is 13 residues long. Based on the CDR3 plus reference TRBV5-1 and TRBJ2-7, the full variable domain is KAGVTQTPRYLIKTRGQQVTLSCSPISGHRSVSWYQQTPGQGLQFLFEYFSETQRNKGNFPGRFSGRQFSNSRSEMNVSTLELGDSALYLCASSLEQGYEQYFGPGTRLTVT.

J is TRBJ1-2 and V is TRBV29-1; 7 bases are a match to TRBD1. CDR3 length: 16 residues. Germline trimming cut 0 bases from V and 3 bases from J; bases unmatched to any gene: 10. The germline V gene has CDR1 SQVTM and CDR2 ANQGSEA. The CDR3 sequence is CSVEEPWQGGHYGYTF. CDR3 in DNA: TGCAGCGTTGAAGAACCATGGCAGGGGGGACACTATGGCTACACCTTC.

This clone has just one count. The CDR3 here is CASSVEQGADTQYF. The CDR3 DNA reads as TGTGCCAGCAGCGTAGAGCAGGGGGCAGATACGCAGTATTTT. The chain uses TRBV9 and TRBJ2-3; 7 bases line up with TRBD1. Germline trimming cut 0 bases from V and 4 bases from J; bases unmatched to any gene: 2. From germline, CDR1 is SGDLS and CDR2 YYNGEE. This CDR3 is 14 amino acids long.

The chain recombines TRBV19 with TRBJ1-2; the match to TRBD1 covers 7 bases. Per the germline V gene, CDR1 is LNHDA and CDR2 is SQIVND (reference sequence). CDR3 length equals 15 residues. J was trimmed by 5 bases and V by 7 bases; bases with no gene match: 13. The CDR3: CASILSGQTYYGYTF. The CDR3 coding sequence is TGTGCCAGTATTCTTTCGGGACAGACCTATTATGGCTACACCTTC.

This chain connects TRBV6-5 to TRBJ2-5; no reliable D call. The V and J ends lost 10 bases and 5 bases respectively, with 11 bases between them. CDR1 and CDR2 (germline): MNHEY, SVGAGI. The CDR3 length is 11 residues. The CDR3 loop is CATQGWETQYF. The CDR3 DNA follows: TGTGCCACCCAAGGATGGGAGACCCAGTACTTC.

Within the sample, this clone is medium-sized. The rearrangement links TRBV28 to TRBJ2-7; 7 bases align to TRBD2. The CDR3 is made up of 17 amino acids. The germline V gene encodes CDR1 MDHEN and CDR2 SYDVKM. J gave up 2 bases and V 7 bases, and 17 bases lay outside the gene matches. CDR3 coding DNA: TGTGCCAGCACCCACACTTCTCCTAGCGGAATCACCTACGAGCAGTACTTC. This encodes CASTHTSPSGITYEQYF.

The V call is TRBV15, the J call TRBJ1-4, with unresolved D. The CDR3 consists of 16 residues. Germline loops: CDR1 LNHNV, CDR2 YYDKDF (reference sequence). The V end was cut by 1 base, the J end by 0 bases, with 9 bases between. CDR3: CATSRVTTATNEKLFF. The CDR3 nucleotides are TGTGCCACCAGCAGAGTTACGACTGCAACTAATGAAAAACTGTTTTTT.

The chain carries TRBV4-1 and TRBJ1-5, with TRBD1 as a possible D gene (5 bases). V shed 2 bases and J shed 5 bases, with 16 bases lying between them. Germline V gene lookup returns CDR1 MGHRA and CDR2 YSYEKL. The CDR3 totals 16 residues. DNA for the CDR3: TGCGCCAGCAGCCAAATGGGGGGGTCCAGCGATCAGCCCCAGCATTTT. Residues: CASSQMGGSSDQPQHF.

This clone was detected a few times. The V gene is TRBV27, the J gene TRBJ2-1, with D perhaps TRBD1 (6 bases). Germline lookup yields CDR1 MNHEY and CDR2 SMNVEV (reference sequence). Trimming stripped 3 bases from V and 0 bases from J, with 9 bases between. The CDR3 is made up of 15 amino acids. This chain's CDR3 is CASSFQGNSYNEQFF. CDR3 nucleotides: TGTGCCAGCAGTTTCCAGGGGAACTCCTACAATGAGCAGTTCTTC.

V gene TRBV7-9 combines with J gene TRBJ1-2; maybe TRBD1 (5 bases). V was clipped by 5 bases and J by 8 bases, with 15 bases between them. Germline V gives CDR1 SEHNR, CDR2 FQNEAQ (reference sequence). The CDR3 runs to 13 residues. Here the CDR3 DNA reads TGTGCCAGCAGCCCGCCTGGGGCGGGGGGCTACACCTTC. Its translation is CASSPPGAGGYTF. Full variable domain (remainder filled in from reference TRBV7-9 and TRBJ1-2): DTGVSQNPRHKITKRGQNVTFRCDPISEHNRLYWYRQTLGQGPEFLTYFQNEAQLEKSRLLSDRFSAERPKGSFSTLEIQRTEQGDSAMYLCASSPPGAGGYTFGSGTRLTVV.

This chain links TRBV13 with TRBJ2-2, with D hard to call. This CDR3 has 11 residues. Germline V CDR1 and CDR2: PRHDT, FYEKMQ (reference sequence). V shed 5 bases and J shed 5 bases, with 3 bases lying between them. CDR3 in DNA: TGTGCCAGCAGCCCAACCGGGGAGCTGTTTTTT. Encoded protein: CASSPTGELFF.

CDR3 coding DNA: TGTGCCAGCAGCTTAGGCAGGTTGAACACTGAAGCTTTCTTT. Protein: CASSLGRLNTEAFF. The rearrangement links TRBV7-6 to TRBJ1-1; D is unclear. V was clipped by 1 base and J by 0 bases, with 6 bases between them. CDR3 length: 14 residues. Germline V CDR1 and CDR2: SGHVS, FNYEAQ.

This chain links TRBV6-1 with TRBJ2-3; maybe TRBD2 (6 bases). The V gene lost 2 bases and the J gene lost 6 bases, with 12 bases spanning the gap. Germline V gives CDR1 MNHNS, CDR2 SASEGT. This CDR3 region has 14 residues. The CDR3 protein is CASSEPRLDDTQYF. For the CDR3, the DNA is TGTGCCAGCAGTGAACCCCGACTAGACGATACGCAGTATTTT.

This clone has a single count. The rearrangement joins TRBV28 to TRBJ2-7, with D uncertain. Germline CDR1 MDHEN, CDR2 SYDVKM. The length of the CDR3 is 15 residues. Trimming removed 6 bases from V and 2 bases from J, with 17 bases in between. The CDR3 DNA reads TGTGCCAGCAGCCTATCCCGTGGCTACGCCTACGAGCAGTACTTC. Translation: CASSLSRGYAYEQYF.

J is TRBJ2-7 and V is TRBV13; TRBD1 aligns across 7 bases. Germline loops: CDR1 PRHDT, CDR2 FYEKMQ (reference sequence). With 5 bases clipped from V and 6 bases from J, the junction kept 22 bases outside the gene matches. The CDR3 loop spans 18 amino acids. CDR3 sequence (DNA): TGTGCCAGCAGCCGCCCCAACGCCGCGACAGGGTCCCCGGCCGAGCAGTACTTC. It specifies CASSRPNAATGSPAEQYF.

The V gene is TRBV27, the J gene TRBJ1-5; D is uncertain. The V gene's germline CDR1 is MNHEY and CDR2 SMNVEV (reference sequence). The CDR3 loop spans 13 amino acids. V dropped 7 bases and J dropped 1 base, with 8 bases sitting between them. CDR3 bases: TGTGCCAGCACCGAAGGAAGCAATCAGCCCCAGCATTTT. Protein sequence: CASTEGSNQPQHF.

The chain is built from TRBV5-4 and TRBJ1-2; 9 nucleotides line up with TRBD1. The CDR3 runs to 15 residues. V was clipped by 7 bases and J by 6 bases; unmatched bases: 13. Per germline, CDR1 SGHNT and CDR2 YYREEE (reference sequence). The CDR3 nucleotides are TGTGCCAGCGGTGACAGGGGGAACCTAGACGATGGCTACACCTTC. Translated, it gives CASGDRGNLDDGYTF.

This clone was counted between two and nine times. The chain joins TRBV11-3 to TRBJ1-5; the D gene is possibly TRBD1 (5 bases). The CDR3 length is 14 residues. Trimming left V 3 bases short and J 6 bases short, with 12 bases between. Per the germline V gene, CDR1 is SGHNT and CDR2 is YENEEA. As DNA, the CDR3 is TGTGCCAGCAGCTTGGCCGGGGACGGTCAGCCCCAGCATTTT. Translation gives CASSLAGDGQPQHF.